This TCR beta chain comes out of a study of blood T cell repertoires in COVID-19. Overall study: From the United States, Italy and Spain came samples of acute and convalescent COVID-19. PBMCs, B-cell-depleted T cells, or T cells provided the cDNA or gDNA that made up the material.

CDR3 length equals 16 residues. The junction had 7 bases not matched to a gene; V was cut back by 3 bases and J by 4 bases. Germline V gene data show CDR1 as LNHDA and CDR2 as SQIVND (reference sequence). Authors' processing steps: Amplified reference gene primers provided the basis for estimating nucleated cell counts. Profiled with immunoSEQ multiplex PCR; TCRdb holds only in-frame clones, not every one. V, J and clone size derive from that table, while D and trimming were established from the DNA sequence. The repertoire holds 150,000 or so clones, with 80% as singletons. The chain couples TRBV19 to TRBJ2-2; the match to TRBD1 covers 8 bases. This clonotype was obtained from a man in his fifties or sixties with active or convalescent COVID-19. The sample comprised peripheral blood. CDR3 amino acids: CASSIRQGAGTGELFF. The CDR3 coding sequence is TGTGCCAGTAGTATTCGGCAGGGGGCAGGCACCGGGGAGCTGTTTTTT.